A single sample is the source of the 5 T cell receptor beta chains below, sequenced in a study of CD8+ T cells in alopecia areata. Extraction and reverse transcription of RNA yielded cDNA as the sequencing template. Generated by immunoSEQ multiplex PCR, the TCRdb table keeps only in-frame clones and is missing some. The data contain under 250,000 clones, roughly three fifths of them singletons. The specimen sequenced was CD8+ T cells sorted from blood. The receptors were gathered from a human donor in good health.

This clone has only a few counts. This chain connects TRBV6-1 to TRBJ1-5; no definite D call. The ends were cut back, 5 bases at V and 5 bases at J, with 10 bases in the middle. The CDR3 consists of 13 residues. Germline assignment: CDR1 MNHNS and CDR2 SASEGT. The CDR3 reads CASSPGSYQPQHF. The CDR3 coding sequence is TGTGCCAGCAGTCCCGGGTCCTATCAGCCCCAGCATTTT.

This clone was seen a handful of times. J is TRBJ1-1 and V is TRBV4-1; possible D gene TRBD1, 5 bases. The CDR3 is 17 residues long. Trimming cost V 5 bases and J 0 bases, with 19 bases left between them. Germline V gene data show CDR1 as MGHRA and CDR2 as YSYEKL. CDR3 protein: CASSSLGQGFMNTEAFF. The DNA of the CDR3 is TGCGCCAGCAGCTCCCTGGGGCAAGGCTTTATGAACACTGAAGCTTTCTTT.

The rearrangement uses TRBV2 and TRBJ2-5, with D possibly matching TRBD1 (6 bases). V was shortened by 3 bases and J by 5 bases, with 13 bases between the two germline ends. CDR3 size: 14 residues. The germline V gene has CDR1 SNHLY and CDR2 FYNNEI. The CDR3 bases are TGTGCCAGCAGTGAGTCACAGGGTGGGGAGACCCAGTACTTC. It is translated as CASSESQGGETQYF.

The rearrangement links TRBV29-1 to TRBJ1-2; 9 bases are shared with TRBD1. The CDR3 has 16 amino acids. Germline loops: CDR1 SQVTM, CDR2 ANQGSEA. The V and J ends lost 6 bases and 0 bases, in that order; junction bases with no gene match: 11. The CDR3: CSVAGTGLETNYGYTF. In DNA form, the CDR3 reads TGCAGCGTGGCCGGGACAGGGTTGGAAACTAACTATGGCTACACCTTC.

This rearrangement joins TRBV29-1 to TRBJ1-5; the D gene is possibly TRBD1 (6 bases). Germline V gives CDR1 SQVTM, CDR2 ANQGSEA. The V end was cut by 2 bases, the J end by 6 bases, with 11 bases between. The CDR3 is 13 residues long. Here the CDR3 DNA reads TGCAGCGTTGAACAGGGGTACGGTCAGCCCCAGCATTTT. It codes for CSVEQGYGQPQHF.